The 3 T cell receptor beta chains in this list originate from one sample, sequenced in a study of blood T cell repertoires in COVID-19. Data came from immunoSEQ multiplex PCR; TCRdb stores just in-frame clones and leaves some out. The sample gives almost 200,000 clones, around 92% of which show up once; around 8% is in the top ten. The sample consisted of PBMCs or T cells enriched from blood (not recorded which). The receptors here all came from a woman under 30 who had recovered from COVID-19.

The chain couples TRBV3-1 (or the pseudogene TRBV3-2) to TRBJ2-7; D may be TRBD2 (6 bases). Trimming pared 6 bases from V and 3 bases from J, leaving 21 bases between. CDR1 is LGHDT, CDR2 YNNKEL, per germline (reference sequence). The length of the CDR3 is 16 residues. CDR3 sequence reads: CASREGTGEGDYEQYF. The CDR3 DNA sequence: TGTGCCAGCAGGGAGGGGACTGGGGAAGGGGACTACGAGCAGTACTTC.

The table lists this clone with a count of one. The rearrangement joins TRBV5-6 to TRBJ1-3, with D possibly TRBD1 on 5 matching bases. The CDR3 sequence is 17 residues long. V lost 4 bases to trimming and J lost 4 bases, with 21 bases between them. Germline V gives CDR1 SGHDT, CDR2 YYEEEE. CDR3 DNA sequence: TGTGCCAGCAGCCAACGTAACAGGCCCATCCTCGGAAACACCATATATTTT. Residues: CASSQRNRPILGNTIYF.

The chain combines TRBV5-1 with TRBJ2-7; 11 nucleotides line up with TRBD2. This CDR3 spans 16 amino acids. Trimming removed 4 bases from V and 3 bases from J; junction bases left unmatched: 9. Per the germline V gene, CDR1 is SGHRS and CDR2 is YFSETQ. The chain's CDR3 is CASSIQDTSGGYEQYF. The CDR3, as DNA: TGCGCCAGCAGCATCCAAGATACTAGCGGGGGCTACGAGCAGTACTTC.